This record looks at one T cell receptor beta chain sequence and its context. V shed 5 bases and J 4 bases; nucleotides not matched to a gene: 11. The germline gives CDR1 SQVTM, CDR2 ANQGSEA. This CDR3 contains 15 residues. This entry is derived from a study of blood T cell repertoires in COVID-19. Study context: Sample material is recorded as cDNA or gDNA derived from T cells, B-cell-depleted T cells, or PBMCs.

Authors' processing steps: Amplifying reference gene primers gave estimates of nucleated cell counts. Measured with immunoSEQ multiplex PCR; TCRdb has only the in-frame clones, and not every one. The V and J calls and the clone size are those of that table, but D and trimming were determined from the DNA. The sample holds 150,000 to 200,000 clones, 70% to 90% seen once. The rearrangement links TRBV29-1 to TRBJ1-2; 9 nucleotides align to TRBD1. The sequenced material came from peripheral blood. This sequence was found in an older woman with COVID-19, enrolled during active disease. The CDR3 here is CSVSGQGSSRYGYTF. DNA for the CDR3: TGCAGCGTTTCGGGACAGGGATCTAGCCGCTATGGCTACACCTTC.